This T cell receptor (beta chain) was documented in a study of cytomegalovirus exposure and HLA in healthy donors. Per germline, CDR1 MNHEY and CDR2 SMNVEV (reference sequence). V shed 9 bases and J 9 bases; nucleotides not matched to a gene: 12. CDR3 length: 14 amino acids. This clone has more than one count but fewer than ten. Both 60 Vbeta primers and 13 Jbeta primers went into the PCR. Here immunoSEQ multiplex PCR was the method, and the copy in TCRdb shows in-frame clones only, minus some. The data contain around 150,000 clones, about 80% of them seen just once; the ten biggest clones take up approximately 1.8%.

V and J are TRBV27 and TRBJ2-4; TRBD1 agrees at 9 bases. The receptor comes from a man aged 40-49 years in good health and CMV-seronegative. Sample: PBMCs. CDR3 residues: CASAQGAPIGIQYF. Here the CDR3 DNA reads TGTGCCAGTGCACAGGGGGCACCCATTGGCATTCAGTACTTC.